This T cell receptor beta chain was captured by sequencing in a study of beta chain features in type 1 diabetes. Study-wide findings and caveats: PCR might show a preference for shorter templates, equally across patients and controls.

This clone has only a few counts. Its target is unknown. Investigators reverse transcribed all isolated RNA, so they sequenced expressed TCRB transcripts. The study sequenced naive, central memory and regulatory T cell samples to an average of around 3.4 million reads. TCRdb's table, derived via immunoSEQ multiplex PCR, lists solely in-frame clones and lacks some. The sample has about 340,000 clones; around 8% are singletons. The receptor was derived from a woman aged 18-29 years in good health. The sample taken for sequencing was central memory CD4+ T cells from blood.

In DNA form, the CDR3 reads TGCAGTGCTAGAGACTATCCCGAGCAGTACTTC. It codes for CSARDYPEQYF. The chain links TRBV20-1 to TRBJ2-7; D gene ambiguous. With 0 bases removed from V and 6 bases from J, the gap between germline ends came to 6 bases. The CDR3 sequence is 11 residues long. CDR1 is DFQATT, CDR2 SNEGSKA, per germline (reference sequence).